The rows below give T cell receptor beta chains drawn from one sample of a study of T cells after yellow fever vaccination. TCRdb ran MiXCR on the 5' RACE reads and lists one entry per CDR3 protein. The table has 450,000 to 600,000 distinct CDR3 sequences, 17% seen once. Sequences were derived from PBMCs, sampled about 5 days after the first yellow fever vaccination. These receptors originate from a man between 18 and 35 years old who received the YFV17D yellow fever vaccine. Both conserved end residues are part of each CDR3. D genes are given only for firm matches. A row's size may be missing; if present it is once, few, many or a size class.

D gene: -
clone size: few
J gene: TRBJ1-6
V gene: TRBV7-9
CDR3 protein: CASRGPGQLNSPLHF
CDR3 DNA: TGTGCCAGCAGGGGTCCGGGACAACTTAATTCACCCCTCCACTTT

D gene: TRBD1
clone size: -
J gene: TRBJ2-5
V gene: TRBV6-5
CDR3 protein: CASSYSGYRGGETQYF
CDR3 DNA: TGTGCCAGCAGTTACTCTGGTTACAGGGGCGGGGAGACCCAGTACTTC

D gene: -
clone size: few
J gene: TRBJ1-4
V gene: TRBV20-1
CDR3 protein: CSASPGTYQEKLFF
CDR3 DNA: TGCAGTGCCAGTCCCGGGACGTACCAAGAAAAACTGTTTTTT

D gene: -
clone size: -
J gene: TRBJ1-3
V gene: TRBV4-3
CDR3 protein: CASSQDARPSGNTIYF
CDR3 DNA: TGCGCCAGCAGCCAAGACGCTCGGCCTTCTGGAAACACCATATATTTT

D gene: TRBD2
clone size: -
J gene: TRBJ2-3
V gene: TRBV12-5
CDR3 protein: CASGSHLAGVTDTQYF
CDR3 DNA: TGTGCTAGTGGGTCCCACCTTGCGGGGGTGACAGATACGCAGTATTTT

D gene: -
clone size: -
J gene: TRBJ1-6
V gene: TRBV9
CDR3 protein: CASSVDPLRNSPLHF
CDR3 DNA: TGTGCCAGCAGCGTAGATCCCCTTCGGAATTCACCCCTCCACTTT

D gene: -
clone size: few
J gene: TRBJ2-4
V gene: TRBV7-9
CDR3 protein: CASSLDVTKNIQYF
CDR3 DNA: TGTGCCAGCAGCTTAGATGTCACCAAAAACATTCAGTACTTC

D gene: TRBD1
clone size: -
J gene: TRBJ1-1
V gene: TRBV27
CDR3 protein: CASSPPGTGVAFF
CDR3 DNA: TGTGCCAGCAGCCCTCCAGGGACAGGGGTGGCTTTCTTT

D gene: TRBD2
clone size: -
J gene: TRBJ2-3
V gene: TRBV4-3
CDR3 protein: CASSQDTGLAGGITQYF
CDR3 DNA: TGCGCCAGCAGCCAAGATACGGGACTAGCGGGGGGTATTACGCAGTATTTT

D gene: -
clone size: few
J gene: TRBJ2-5
V gene: TRBV2
CDR3 protein: CASRGASSVETQYF
CDR3 DNA: TGTGCCAGCAGGGGTGCCAGTTCCGTAGAGACCCAGTACTTC

D gene: -
clone size: few
J gene: TRBJ2-7
V gene: TRBV19
CDR3 protein: CASRKEGSSYEQYF
CDR3 DNA: TGTGCCAGTAGGAAGGAGGGTAGCTCCTACGAGCAGTACTTC

D gene: -
clone size: few
J gene: TRBJ1-1
V gene: TRBV12-3/TRBV12-4
CDR3 protein: CASSIGQRVEAFF
CDR3 DNA: TGTGCCAGCAGTATAGGACAGAGAGTTGAAGCTTTCTTT

D gene: -
clone size: -
J gene: TRBJ2-3
V gene: TRBV5-1
CDR3 protein: CASTPPGVQGGSTDTQYF
CDR3 DNA: TGCGCCAGCACCCCACCCGGGGTCCAGGGGGGAAGCACAGATACGCAGTATTTT

D gene: TRBD2
clone size: -
J gene: TRBJ2-2
V gene: TRBV5-1
CDR3 protein: CASSFPERGTGELFF
CDR3 DNA: TGCGCCAGCAGCTTTCCGGAGCGGGGCACCGGGGAGCTGTTTTTT

D gene: TRBD2
clone size: few
J gene: TRBJ2-3
V gene: TRBV4-2
CDR3 protein: CASSPLPGGPLTNTDTQYF
CDR3 DNA: TGTGCCAGCAGCCCACTTCCGGGGGGGCCTTTAACTAACACAGATACGCAGTATTTT

D gene: TRBD2
clone size: -
J gene: TRBJ2-2
V gene: TRBV7-8
CDR3 protein: CASSSLLRTSGTGELFF
CDR3 DNA: TGTGCCAGCAGCTCCCTACTCCGGACTAGCGGCACCGGGGAGCTGTTTTTT

D gene: -
clone size: few
J gene: TRBJ1-5
V gene: TRBV12-3/TRBV12-4
CDR3 protein: CASNHGGGSNQPQHF
CDR3 DNA: TGTGCCAGCAACCATGGAGGTGGTAGCAATCAGCCCCAGCATTTT

D gene: TRBD2
clone size: -
J gene: TRBJ2-2
V gene: TRBV11-3
CDR3 protein: CASRRRASGDTGELFF
CDR3 DNA: TGTGCCAGCCGGAGAAGGGCTAGCGGGGACACCGGGGAGCTGTTTTTT

D gene: TRBD2
clone size: many
J gene: TRBJ2-1
V gene: TRBV12-3/TRBV12-4
CDR3 protein: CASSLWEGSSYNEQFF
CDR3 DNA: TGTGCCAGCAGTTTGTGGGAGGGGAGCTCCTACAATGAGCAGTTCTTC

D gene: -
clone size: few
J gene: TRBJ2-3
V gene: TRBV4-1
CDR3 protein: CASSQVGVSPDTQYF
CDR3 DNA: TGCGCCAGCAGCCAAGTGGGTGTTAGCCCAGATACGCAGTATTTT

D gene: -
clone size: few
J gene: TRBJ2-5
V gene: TRBV12-3/TRBV12-4
CDR3 protein: CASSQTVMETQYF
CDR3 DNA: TGTGCCAGCAGTCAGACGGTGATGGAGACCCAGTACTTC

D gene: -
clone size: few
J gene: TRBJ1-6
V gene: TRBV12-3/TRBV12-4
CDR3 protein: CASSLDPQGKRSPLHF
CDR3 DNA: TGTGCCAGCAGTTTAGACCCTCAGGGGAAAAGATCACCCCTCCACTTT

D gene: -
clone size: -
J gene: TRBJ2-7
V gene: TRBV10-3
CDR3 protein: CAISESWGSYEQYF
CDR3 DNA: TGTGCCATCAGTGAGTCATGGGGGTCCTACGAGCAGTACTTC

D gene: TRBD1
clone size: few
J gene: TRBJ2-5
V gene: TRBV2
CDR3 protein: CASSLNQGVVETQYF
CDR3 DNA: TGTGCCAGCAGCTTAAACCAGGGGGTCGTAGAGACCCAGTACTTC

D gene: -
clone size: -
J gene: TRBJ2-5
V gene: TRBV29-1
CDR3 protein: CSVRGQPGETQYF
CDR3 DNA: TGCAGCGTCCGCGGACAGCCCGGGGAGACCCAGTACTTC

D gene: TRBD2
clone size: -
J gene: TRBJ2-3
V gene: TRBV12-3/TRBV12-4
CDR3 protein: CASSRTSGGPQYF
CDR3 DNA: TGTGCCAGCAGTCGGACTAGCGGGGGCCCGCAGTATTTT

D gene: -
clone size: -
J gene: TRBJ2-5
V gene: TRBV4-2
CDR3 protein: CASSQELTAETQYF
CDR3 DNA: TGTGCCAGCAGCCAAGAGTTGACTGCCGAGACCCAGTACTTC

D gene: TRBD2
clone size: few
J gene: TRBJ2-3
V gene: TRBV7-9
CDR3 protein: CASSQTSGETDTQYF
CDR3 DNA: TGTGCCAGCAGCCAGACTAGCGGGGAGACAGATACGCAGTATTTT